A selection of T cell receptor beta chains follows, all from one sample in a study of identical twins. Each CDR3 protein gets one entry after TCRdb re-called the 5' RACE reads with MiXCR. The data hold about 240,000 distinct CDR3 sequences, with 8% to 11% observed a single time. The sample consisted of memory T cells sorted from blood. Receptor source: a man over 45 in good health. CDR3s leave out the opening cysteine and the closing phenylalanine or tryptophan. D genes are given only for firm matches.

V gene	D gene	J gene	CDR3 protein
TRBV3-1	TRBD2	TRBJ2-5	ASSPGLAGGIQETQY
TRBV15	NA	TRBJ2-5	ATSRSFQETQY
TRBV5-1	NA	TRBJ2-7	ASTLGAGRTGYEQY
TRBV27	NA	TRBJ2-7	ASSLAGGPQVPYEQY
TRBV5-6	TRBD1	TRBJ2-7	ASSLYPGDSSYEQY
TRBV5-1	NA	TRBJ1-6	ASSFRGVYNSPLH
TRBV4-3	NA	TRBJ1-1	ASSQAFPEGTEAF
TRBV6-5	NA	TRBJ2-7	ASSYSRQVSYEQY
TRBV10-3	NA	TRBJ2-1	AISESPYNEQF
TRBV27	NA	TRBJ2-2	ASSLVGFGNTGELF
TRBV7-8	NA	TRBJ2-3	ASTGADTQY
TRBV12-3/TRBV12-4	TRBD2	TRBJ2-1	ASNQLADNEQF
TRBV6-1	TRBD2	TRBJ2-3	ASSWTSDNTDTQY
TRBV7-9	TRBD1	TRBJ2-7	ASSARDSHSYEQY
TRBV20-1	TRBD2	TRBJ2-1	SAFHLAAIGNEQF
TRBV4-2	TRBD1	TRBJ1-1	ASSQDRGRNTEAF
TRBV5-1	NA	TRBJ2-5	ASSTQISQETQY
TRBV20-1	TRBD1	TRBJ2-7	SAIPSTGSAYEQY
TRBV14	TRBD2	TRBJ2-1	ASSPGTSGRGSSYNEQF
TRBV7-9	NA	TRBJ2-2	ASSSGTRRDTGELF
TRBV18	NA	TRBJ1-6	ASSQGPGIGSPLH
TRBV30	NA	TRBJ2-2	AWSPRGISSPGELF
TRBV11-1	NA	TRBJ2-7	ASSLASLIRGNDYEQY
TRBV20-1	NA	TRBJ1-1	SARKDSVNTEAF
TRBV7-2	NA	TRBJ1-2	ASSPNSYRDYGYT
TRBV9	TRBD1	TRBJ1-6	ASSLRTGDSYNSPLH
TRBV20-1	NA	TRBJ1-1	SATGTSNTEAF
TRBV11-2	TRBD1	TRBJ2-5	ASSFRGTGRYQETQY
TRBV7-2	NA	TRBJ1-3	ASSTPGSNTIY
TRBV6-1	TRBD1	TRBJ2-1	ASSDRDRVNEQF
TRBV10-3	TRBD2	TRBJ2-5	AISDPSGGEETQY
TRBV5-1	NA	TRBJ2-3	ASSLARGGTDTQY
TRBV7-6	NA	TRBJ2-1	ASSLYLASYNEQF
TRBV6-1	TRBD1	TRBJ2-3	ASSLGGTGGFDTQY
TRBV20-1	TRBD2	TRBJ2-1	SARGLAGSGSPLRQF
TRBV20-1	TRBD2	TRBJ2-2	SARDKGTSGATGELF
TRBV29-1	NA	TRBJ1-2	SVGDRMGGYT
TRBV6-2/TRBV6-3	NA	TRBJ2-1	ASSWMEFPYNEQF
TRBV20-1	NA	TRBJ2-4	SASSAAAKNIQY